These 22 T cell receptor beta chains came from one sample sequenced in a study of shared clonotypes between healthy human individuals. Data came from immunoSEQ multiplex PCR; TCRdb stores just in-frame clones and leaves some out. Here the sample spans over a million clones, approximately 80% being singletons. The specimen sequenced was memory CD4+ T cells from PBMCs. Indicated subset: CD45RA-negative fraction. Receptors originate from a man younger than 30 in good health. Some clones in this sample may be carry-over from other donors' samples.

The sample holds many counts of this clone. The CDR3 DNA reads TGTGCCAGCAGGACCTCCTACAATGAGCAGTTCTTC. It encodes CASRTSYNEQFF. V and J are TRBV27 and TRBJ2-1; D not resolved. Trimming shortened V by 6 bases and J by 0 bases, and 3 bases separated the two germline ends. Germline V CDR1 and CDR2: MNHEY, SMNVEV (reference sequence). The CDR3 runs 12 residues.

The chain is built from TRBV5-1 and TRBJ2-1; D may be TRBD1 (6 bases). CDR1 and CDR2 (germline): SGHRS, YFSETQ. The V end was cut by 0 bases, the J end by 7 bases, with 11 bases between. The length of the CDR3 is 14 residues. Here the CDR3 reads CASSLVWTVNEQFF. The CDR3 nucleotides are TGCGCCAGCAGCTTGGTATGGACAGTTAATGAGCAGTTCTTC.

V is TRBV5-1 and J is TRBJ2-3; D is unclear. Trimming took off 5 bases at V and 0 bases at J, with 13 bases between the two ends. CDR1 and CDR2 from the germline V gene are SGHRS and YFSETQ. There are 15 residues in the CDR3. The CDR3 region has the DNA TGCGCCAGCAGGGCTACGGCCCAGAGCACAGATACGCAGTATTTT. It is translated as CASRATAQSTDTQYF. The variable domain in full, completed from reference TRBV5-1 and TRBJ2-3, reads KAGVTQTPRYLIKTRGQQVTLSCSPISGHRSVSWYQQTPGQGLQFLFEYFSETQRNKGNFPGRFSGRQFSNSRSEMNVSTLELGDSALYLCASRATAQSTDTQYFGPGTRLTVL.

The chain employs TRBV6-5 and TRBJ2-5, with 8 bases aligning to TRBD2. Trimming removed 11 bases from V and 3 bases from J; junction bases left unmatched: 8. Looked up from germline, CDR1 is MNHEY and CDR2 is SVGAGI. There are 13 residues in the CDR3. The CDR3 here is CAHAGGREETQYF. The CDR3 bases are TGTGCCCATGCGGGGGGAAGGGAAGAGACCCAGTACTTC.

This clone came up a few times. The rearrangement joins TRBV6-1 to TRBJ1-1; D unclear. The CDR3 runs to 11 residues. Germline V gives CDR1 MNHNS, CDR2 SASEGT. With 1 base removed from V and 8 bases from J, the gap between germline ends came to 5 bases. Here the CDR3 reads CASSEGQEAFF. For the CDR3, the DNA is TGTGCCAGCAGTGAAGGACAAGAAGCTTTCTTT.

The J gene is TRBJ2-7, the V gene TRBV28, with D perhaps TRBD1 (6 bases). Germline CDR1 reads MDHEN; CDR2 reads SYDVKM. This CDR3 has 11 residues. The CDR3 DNA sequence: TGTGCGGCAGGGGAGCTCTACGAGCAGTACTTC. Residues: CAAGELYEQYF.

This clone was recorded a few times. The chain uses TRBV7-9 and TRBJ1-1; 9 bases match TRBD1. Germline V gives CDR1 SEHNR, CDR2 FQNEAQ (reference sequence). V gave up 5 bases and J gave up 1 base; unmatched junction bases: 5. This CDR3 is built from 15 residues. The CDR3 spells CASSPMTGGNTEAFF. As DNA, the CDR3 is TGTGCCAGCAGCCCGATGACAGGGGGGAACACTGAAGCTTTCTTT.

This chain uses TRBV5-1 with TRBJ2-7; 8 bases fit TRBD1. Per germline, CDR1 SGHRS and CDR2 YFSETQ. This CDR3 comprises 17 residues. After removal of 3 bases from V and 2 bases from J, the junction contained 13 bases not matched to a gene. In DNA form, the CDR3 reads TGCGCCAGCAGCTCCCAACCCCCCGGACAGGGCACCTACGAGCAGTACTTC. Its translation is CASSSQPPGQGTYEQYF.

This chain joins TRBV14 and TRBJ1-1; D is uncertain. Deletions cut 0 bases from V and 2 bases from J, with 10 bases between. The CDR3 has 15 amino acids. CDR1 and CDR2 (germline): SGHDN, FVKESK. CDR3 sequence: CASSQDVGRNTEAFF. CDR3 DNA: TGTGCCAGCAGCCAAGATGTGGGCCGCAACACTGAAGCTTTCTTT.

The chain uses TRBV27 and TRBJ1-1; D not certain. CDR3 length equals 16 residues. Germline V gives CDR1 MNHEY, CDR2 SMNVEV (reference sequence). The germline V and J ends were trimmed by 0 bases and 3 bases, with 14 bases remaining between them. CDR3 residues: CASSLSMGRLYTEAFF. The CDR3 nucleotides are TGTGCCAGCAGTTTATCGATGGGTCGTCTTTACACTGAAGCTTTCTTT.

The V call is TRBV18, the J call TRBJ1-5, with D perhaps TRBD1 (6 bases). Germline CDR1 and CDR2: KGHSH and LQKENI. The V end was cut by 3 bases, the J end by 1 base, with 13 bases between. The CDR3 has 16 residues. The CDR3 sequence: CASSPYDRTSNQPQHF. For the CDR3, the DNA is TGTGCCAGCTCACCGTACGACAGGACGAGCAATCAGCCCCAGCATTTT.

The V call is TRBV5-6, the J call TRBJ2-7; D gene ambiguous. Per germline, CDR1 SGHDT and CDR2 YYEEEE. CDR3 length: 14 amino acids. Trimming took off 0 bases at V and 2 bases at J, with 9 bases between the two ends. The CDR3 bases are TGTGCCAGCAGCTTGGCCGGCGCCACCTACGAGCAGTACTTC. It translates to CASSLAGATYEQYF.

About this clone: Given a far larger clone just one base away, this is likely a sequencing read error. The V call is TRBV9, the J call TRBJ2-7; 10 bases map to TRBD2. Germline assignment: CDR1 SGDLS and CDR2 YYNGEE. This CDR3 is 16 amino acids long. CDR3 in amino acids: CGSSPYRLAGFYEQYF. Written as DNA, the CDR3 is TGTGGCAGCAGCCCCTATAGACTAGCGGGTTTCTACGAGCAGTACTTC.

This sequence joins TRBV28 and TRBJ2-7; no clear D gene. The V gene's germline CDR1 is MDHEN and CDR2 SYDVKM. V dropped 5 bases and J dropped 6 bases, with 17 bases sitting between them. This CDR3 is built from 14 residues. The CDR3 reads CASSLSRAGREQYF. CDR3 DNA sequence: TGTGCCAGCAGTCTCTCTCGAGCTGGGCGCGAGCAGTACTTC.

The chain uses TRBV4-1 and TRBJ1-2; D uncertain. The CDR3 has 14 residues. V was cut by 0 bases and J by 3 bases, with 8 bases left in between. Germline values: CDR1 MGHRA, CDR2 YSYEKL. In DNA form, the CDR3 reads TGCGCCAGCAGCCAAGATTCGAGGTACTATGGCTACACCTTC. Amino acid sequence: CASSQDSRYYGYTF.

This chain connects TRBV14 to TRBJ2-7; maybe TRBD2 (5 bases). The CDR3 covers 17 residues. Trimming removed 4 bases at V and 2 bases at J, with 21 bases between. Germline V CDR1 and CDR2: SGHDN, FVKESK. The CDR3 here is CASSPQIGGTLTYEQYF. The CDR3 DNA sequence: TGTGCCAGCAGCCCCCAAATCGGAGGAACCCTTACCTACGAGCAGTACTTC.

The V gene is TRBV19, the J gene TRBJ2-3; D is unclear. Trimming took off 7 bases at V and 2 bases at J, with 7 bases between the two ends. CDR3 length: 12 residues. In germline, CDR1 is LNHDA, CDR2 SQIVND (reference sequence). CDR3 residues: CASIGNTDTQYF. The CDR3 DNA reads as TGTGCCAGTATCGGTAACACAGATACGCAGTATTTT. The whole variable domain, filled in from reference TRBV19 and TRBJ2-3, reads DGGITQSPKYLFRKEGQNVTLSCEQNLNHDAMYWYRQDPGQGLRLIYYSQIVNDFQKGDIAEGYSVSREKKESFPLTVTSAQKNPTAFYLCASIGNTDTQYFGPGTRLTVL.

The CDR3 sequence: CASSPSRGGRSYEQYF. The CDR3 DNA reads TGTGCCAGCAGTCCATCTCGAGGCGGCCGCTCCTACGAGCAGTACTTC. This rearrangement joins TRBV28 to TRBJ2-7, with D uncertain. This CDR3 has 16 amino acids. The ends were cut back, 5 bases at V and 0 bases at J, with 17 bases in the middle. In germline, CDR1 is MDHEN, CDR2 SYDVKM.

As to this clone: A much larger clone differs by one base, so this may be a read error. The chain has TRBV29-1 and TRBJ2-6; D unresolved. The germline V gene has CDR1 SQVTM and CDR2 ANQGSEA. The CDR3 is 14 residues long. V was clipped by 7 bases and J by 1 base, with 11 bases between them. Written as DNA, the CDR3 is TGCAGCGCTTTCGTGGCGTCTGGGGCCAACGTCCTGACTTTC. It specifies CSAFVASGANVLTF.

The chain couples TRBV7-3 to TRBJ2-2; 15 positions agree with TRBD2. Germline loops: CDR1 SGHTA, CDR2 FQGTGA. This CDR3 contains 16 residues. V lost 3 bases and J lost 6; bases outside the gene matches: 2. The CDR3 nucleotides read TGTGCCAGCAGCTTCGGACTAGCGGGAGGGCCCGGGGAGCTGTTTTTT. It is translated as CASSFGLAGGPGELFF.

The table lists this clone with a count of one. J is TRBJ1-1 and V is TRBV11-2, with unresolved D. V lost 0 bases and J lost 0, with 5 bases in between. From germline, CDR1 is SGHAT and CDR2 FQNNGV. The CDR3 consists of 14 residues. The CDR3 is CASSLDGVNTEAFF. CDR3 bases: TGTGCCAGCAGCTTAGATGGCGTGAACACTGAAGCTTTCTTT. Drawing the rest from reference TRBV11-2 and TRBJ1-1, the complete variable domain is EAGVAQSPRYKIIEKRQSVAFWCNPISGHATLYWYQQILGQGPKLLIQFQNNGVVDDSQLPKDRFSAERLKGVDSTLKIQPAKLEDSAVYLCASSLDGVNTEAFFGQGTRLTVV.

This clone has a single count. The genes are TRBV7-2 and TRBJ1-1, with no clear D. The CDR3 runs 14 residues. V was shortened by 5 bases and J by 5 bases, with 15 bases between the two germline ends. Germline V lookup: CDR1 SGHTA, CDR2 FQGNSA. The CDR3 reads CASSVTLLGTEAFF. As DNA, the CDR3 is TGTGCCAGCAGCGTAACCCTCCTTGGTACTGAAGCTTTCTTT.